Each of the 11 T cell receptor beta chains below was sequenced from the same sample in a study of cytomegalovirus exposure and HLA in healthy donors. PCR employed 60 Vbeta and 13 Jbeta primers. The assay was immunoSEQ multiplex PCR, and TCRdb's table has in-frame clones only and misses some. The profile shows 200,000 to 250,000 clones, over 70% of them singletons. Sequences were obtained from PBMCs. The source is a woman aged 60 to 75 in good health and CMV-seropositive.

The V gene is TRBV18, the J gene TRBJ2-3; 7 nucleotides line up with TRBD1. The V segment lost 0 bases and the J segment 10 bases; nucleotides outside the gene matches: 10. Germline V lookup: CDR1 KGHSH, CDR2 LQKENI. The CDR3 covers 15 residues. This CDR3 reads CASSPPYDRALAQYF. CDR3 in DNA: TGTGCCAGCTCACCACCGTATGACAGGGCATTGGCGCAGTATTTT.

The chain has TRBV6-5 and TRBJ2-2; 8 nucleotides match TRBD1. The CDR3 totals 15 residues. Germline assignment: CDR1 MNHEY and CDR2 SVGAGI. Trimming removed 4 bases from V and 4 bases from J; junction bases left unmatched: 5. The CDR3 reads CASSSQGAITGELFF. DNA for the CDR3: TGTGCCAGCAGTTCGCAGGGGGCGATCACCGGGGAGCTGTTTTTT.

The genes are TRBV28 and TRBJ2-1; 10 positions match TRBD1. CDR1 and CDR2 from the germline V gene are MDHEN and SYDVKM. The CDR3 is 17 amino acids. The V and J ends lost 6 bases and 6 bases, in that order; junction bases with no gene match: 14. The CDR3 DNA follows: TGTGCCAGCAGCTCCGGCAAGTGGGGACAGGGGTTCAATGAGCAGTTCTTC. It encodes CASSSGKWGQGFNEQFF.

This chain joins TRBV5-1 and TRBJ1-1; tentatively, D is TRBD1 (5 bases). CDR1 and CDR2 (germline): SGHRS, YFSETQ. The V gene lost 0 bases and the J gene lost 5 bases, with 14 bases spanning the gap. The CDR3 spans 15 residues. CDR3 in amino acids: CASSLDRGGGTEAFF. The CDR3 DNA reads as TGCGCCAGCAGCTTGGATCGGGGCGGGGGAACTGAAGCTTTCTTT.

In this sample, this clone turned up a few times. At one boundary the junction diverges from the germline segment, which might be a read error. The chain links TRBV19 to TRBJ2-7; 8 positions match TRBD1. CDR1 is LNHDA, CDR2 SQIVND, per germline (reference sequence). The CDR3 has 15 residues. Here the CDR3 DNA reads TGTGCCAGTAGTATTCCGGGACAGGCGTCTTACGGGCAGTACTTC. It codes for CASSIPGQASYGQYF.

V is TRBV5-1 and J is TRBJ1-2; TRBD1 aligns across 7 bases. J lost 4 bases, V lost 5 bases, and 8 bases had no gene match. In germline, CDR1 is SGHRS, CDR2 YFSETQ. The CDR3 extends over 14 amino acids. CDR3 DNA sequence: TGCGCCAGCAGGGAGGACAGGACATTCTATGGCTACACCTTC. The encoded protein is CASREDRTFYGYTF.

The V call is TRBV9, the J call TRBJ1-2; possible D gene TRBD1, 6 bases. Germline lookup yields CDR1 SGDLS and CDR2 YYNGEE. The length of the CDR3 is 15 residues. V was trimmed by 2 bases and J by 2 bases, leaving 13 bases between them. CDR3 region: CASSVAGTTNYGYTF. DNA of the CDR3: TGTGCCAGCAGCGTGGCCGGGACAACCAACTATGGCTACACCTTC.

The chain couples TRBV6-5 to TRBJ2-5; no clear D gene. This CDR3 is built from 13 residues. Germline CDR1 MNHEY, CDR2 SVGAGI. Trimming removed 6 bases from V and 7 bases from J, with 15 bases in between. The DNA of the CDR3 is TGTGCCAGCAGGCAGACCGGAGTCGGGACCCAGTACTTC. Residues: CASRQTGVGTQYF.

The chain employs TRBV27 and TRBJ1-2, with D perhaps matching TRBD1 (5 bases). Germline V lookup: CDR1 MNHEY, CDR2 SMNVEV (reference sequence). The CDR3 length is 12 residues. Trimming took 3 bases from V and 5 from J, leaving 7 bases between them. The CDR3 DNA sequence: TGTGCCAGCAGTTTTTACAGGTATGGCTACACCTTC. Its translation: CASSFYRYGYTF.

This chain connects TRBV28 to TRBJ1-1; possible D gene TRBD1, 6 bases. Trimming stripped 7 bases from V and 6 bases from J, with 9 bases between. The CDR3 runs to 11 residues. Germline-derived CDR1 and CDR2 are MDHEN and SYDVKM. Here the CDR3 DNA reads TGTGCCAGCAAGGGGGACCCTGAAGCTTTCTTT. Its translation: CASKGDPEAFF.

As regards this clone: The junction departs from germline at one end; a sequencing error may be responsible. This chain joins TRBV7-9 and TRBJ2-7; 11 bases fit TRBD2. This CDR3 is built from 19 residues. Germline V gives CDR1 SEHNR, CDR2 FQNEAQ (reference sequence). The CDR3 reads CSSSQGLAVNLGPSYEQYF. In nucleotides, the CDR3 is TGTTCCAGCAGCCAGGGACTAGCGGTAAATTTAGGGCCCTCCTACGAGCAGTACTTC. The full variable domain, completed using reference TRBV7-9 and TRBJ2-7, is DTGVSQNPRHKITKRGQNVTFRCDPISEHNRLYWYRQTLGQGPEFLTYFQNEAQLEKSRLLSDRFSAERPKGSFSTLEIQRTEQGDSAMYLCSSSQGLAVNLGPSYEQYFGPGTRLTVT.